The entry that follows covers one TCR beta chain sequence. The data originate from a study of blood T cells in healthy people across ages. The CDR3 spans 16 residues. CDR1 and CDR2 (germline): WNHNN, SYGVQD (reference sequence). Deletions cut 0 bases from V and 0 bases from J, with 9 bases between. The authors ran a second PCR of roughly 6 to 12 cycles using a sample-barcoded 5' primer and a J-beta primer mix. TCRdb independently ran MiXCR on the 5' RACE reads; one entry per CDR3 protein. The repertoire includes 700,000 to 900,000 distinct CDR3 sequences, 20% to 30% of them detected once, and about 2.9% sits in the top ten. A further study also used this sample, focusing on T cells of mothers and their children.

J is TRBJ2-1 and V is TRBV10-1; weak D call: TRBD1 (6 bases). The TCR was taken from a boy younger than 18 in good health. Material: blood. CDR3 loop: CASSESTGISYNEQFF. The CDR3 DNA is TGCGCCAGCAGTGAGTCAACAGGGATCTCCTACAATGAGCAGTTCTTC.